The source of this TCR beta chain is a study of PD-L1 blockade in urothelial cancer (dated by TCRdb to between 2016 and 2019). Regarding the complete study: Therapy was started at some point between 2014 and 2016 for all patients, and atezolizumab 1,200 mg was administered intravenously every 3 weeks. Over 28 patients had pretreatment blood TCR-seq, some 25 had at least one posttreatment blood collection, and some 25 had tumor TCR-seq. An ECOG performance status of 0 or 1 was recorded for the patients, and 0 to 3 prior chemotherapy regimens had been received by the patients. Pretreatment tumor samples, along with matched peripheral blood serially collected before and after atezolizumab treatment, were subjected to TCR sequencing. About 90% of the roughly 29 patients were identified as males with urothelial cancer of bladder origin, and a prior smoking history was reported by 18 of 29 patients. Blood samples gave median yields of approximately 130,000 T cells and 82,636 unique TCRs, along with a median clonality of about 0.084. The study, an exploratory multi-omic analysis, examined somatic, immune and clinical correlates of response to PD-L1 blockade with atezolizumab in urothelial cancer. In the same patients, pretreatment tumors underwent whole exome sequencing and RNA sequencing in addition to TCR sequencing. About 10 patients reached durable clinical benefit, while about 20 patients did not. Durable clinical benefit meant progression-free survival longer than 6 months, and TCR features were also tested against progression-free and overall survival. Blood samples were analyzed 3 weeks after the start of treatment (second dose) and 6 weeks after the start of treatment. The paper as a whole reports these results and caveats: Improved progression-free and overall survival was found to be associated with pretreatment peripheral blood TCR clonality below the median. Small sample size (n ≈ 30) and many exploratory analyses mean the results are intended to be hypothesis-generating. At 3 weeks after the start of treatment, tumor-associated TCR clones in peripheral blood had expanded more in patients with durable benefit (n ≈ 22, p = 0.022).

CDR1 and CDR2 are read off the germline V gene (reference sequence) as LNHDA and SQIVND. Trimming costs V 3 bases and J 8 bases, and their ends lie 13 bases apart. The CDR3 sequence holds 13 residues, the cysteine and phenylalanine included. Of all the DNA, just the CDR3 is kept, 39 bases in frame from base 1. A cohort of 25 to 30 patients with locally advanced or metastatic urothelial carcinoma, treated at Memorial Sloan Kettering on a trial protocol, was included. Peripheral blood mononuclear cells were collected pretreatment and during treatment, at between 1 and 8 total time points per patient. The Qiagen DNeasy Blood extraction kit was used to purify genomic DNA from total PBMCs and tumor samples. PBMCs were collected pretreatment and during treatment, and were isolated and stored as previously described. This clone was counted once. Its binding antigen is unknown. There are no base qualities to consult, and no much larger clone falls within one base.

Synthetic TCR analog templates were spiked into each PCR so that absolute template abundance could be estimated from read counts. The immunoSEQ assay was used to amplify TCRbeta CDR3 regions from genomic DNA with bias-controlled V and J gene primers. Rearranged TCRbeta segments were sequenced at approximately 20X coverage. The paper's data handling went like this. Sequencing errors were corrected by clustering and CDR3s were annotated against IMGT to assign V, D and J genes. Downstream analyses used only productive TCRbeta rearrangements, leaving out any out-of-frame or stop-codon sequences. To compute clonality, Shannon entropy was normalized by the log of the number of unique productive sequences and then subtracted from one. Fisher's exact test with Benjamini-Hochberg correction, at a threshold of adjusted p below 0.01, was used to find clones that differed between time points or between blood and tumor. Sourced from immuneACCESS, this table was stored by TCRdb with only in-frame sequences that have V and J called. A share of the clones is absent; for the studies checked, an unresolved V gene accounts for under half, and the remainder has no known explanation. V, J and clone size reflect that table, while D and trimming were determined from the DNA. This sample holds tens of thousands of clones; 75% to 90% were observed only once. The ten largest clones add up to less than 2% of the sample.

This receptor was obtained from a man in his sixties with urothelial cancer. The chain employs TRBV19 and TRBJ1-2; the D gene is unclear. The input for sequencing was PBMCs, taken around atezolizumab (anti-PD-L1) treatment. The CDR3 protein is CASSISAAGGYTF. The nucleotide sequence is TGTGCCAGTAGTATCTCGGCCGCGGGGGGCTACACCTTC.